These 21 T cell receptor beta chains came from one sample sequenced in a study of regulatory T cells in long-lasting Graves disease. Time point given: persistent/refractory GD, antithyroid drugs over 5 years with positive TRAb. PBMCs were the source of the RNA used for TCR sequencing. Arm-PCR of CDR3 regions and iRepertoire HTBI primers were the basis on which TCR beta libraries were built. From the multiplex PCR reads, TCRdb called clonotypes with MiXCR, one entry per CDR3 protein. The table has a few hundred thousand distinct CDR3 sequences, around 20% seen once. The sample here was peripheral blood mononuclear cells (PBMCs), taken when the disease was refractory, from a patient treated with antithyroid drugs. These receptors came from a female donor with Graves disease.

Only one count was recorded for this clonotype. One end of the junction does not line up with germline, which may come from a read error. CDR3 amino acids: CASSLAQVGNQPQHF. The CDR3 DNA reads TGTGCCAGCAGCTTAGCTCAGGTGGGCAATCAGCCCCAGCATTTT. The chain carries TRBV12-3 or TRBV12-4 and TRBJ1-5; D call uncertain. This CDR3 comprises 15 residues.

The rearrangement links TRBV4-3 to TRBJ1-5, with D maybe TRBD1 (6 bases). The CDR3 is 15 amino acids. Germline CDR1 is LGHNA and CDR2 is YSLEER. V dropped 3 bases and J dropped 4 bases, with 13 bases sitting between them. The CDR3 DNA is TGCGCCAGCAGCCAGAACAGGGACGGGAATCAGCCCCAGCATTTT. This translates into CASSQNRDGNQPQHF.

The chain has TRBV27 and TRBJ2-7; the match to TRBD1 covers 9 bases. CDR1 MNHEY and CDR2 SMNVEV come from the germline V gene (reference sequence). This CDR3 region has 15 residues. The J segment lost 2 bases and the V segment lost 6 bases, leaving 8 bases of the junction unmatched. The CDR3 reads CASSPTRDRAYEQYF. The DNA of the CDR3 is TGTGCCAGCAGCCCGACCCGGGACAGGGCCTACGAGCAGTACTTC.

About this clonotype: A read error may explain this, as a much larger clone is one base away. The chain is built from TRBV10-3 and TRBJ2-7, with 9 bases lining up with TRBD1. Germline CDR1 reads ENHRY; CDR2 reads SYGVKD. This CDR3 contains 15 residues. The DNA of the CDR3 is TGTGCCATCCGAGGTGGACAGGGGCTCTCCTACGAGCGGTACTTC. It is translated as CAIRGGQGLSYERYF.

This clonotype was found many times. The chain has TRBV7-2 and TRBJ2-2, with 9 bases matching TRBD2. Germline CDR1 and CDR2: SGHTA and FQGNSA. The length of the CDR3 is 17 residues. Trimming took 7 bases from V and 3 from J; bases not matched to a gene: 12. The CDR3 nucleotides read TGTGCCAGCAACTACTATAGCGGGAGATGGGACACCGGGGAGCTGTTTTTT. It translates to CASNYYSGRWDTGELFF.

This clonotype was picked up many times. V gene TRBV27 combines with J gene TRBJ1-3, with a weak D call TRBD1 (5 bases). The CDR3 spans 15 residues. Germline V lookup: CDR1 MNHEY, CDR2 SMNVEV (reference sequence). Trimming pared 4 bases from V and 0 bases from J, leaving 10 bases between. This CDR3 reads CASSSQASSGNTIYF. The DNA of the CDR3 is TGTGCCAGCAGTTCACAGGCAAGCTCTGGAAACACCATATATTTT.

There are a few counts of this clonotype. The chain has TRBV10-3 and TRBJ2-7, with 14 nucleotides matching TRBD2. Unmatched junction bases numbered 9, after V lost 4 bases and J lost 1 base. Germline CDR1 and CDR2: ENHRY and SYGVKD. The CDR3 spans 18 residues. The CDR3 loop reads CAISAGTSGRIWSYEQYF. CDR3 DNA: TGTGCCATCAGTGCGGGGACTAGCGGGAGAATTTGGTCCTACGAGCAGTACTTC.

Turning to this clonotype: This is likely a read error, given that the CDR3 carries no conserved phenylalanine or tryptophan at its end. The chain recombines TRBV25-1 with TRBJ2-1; 11 bases are shared with TRBD2. CDR1 is MGHDK, CDR2 SYGVNS, per germline. The CDR3 runs to 18 residues. J was trimmed by 0 bases and V by 4 bases; bases with no gene match: 8. The DNA of the CDR3 is TGTGCCAGCAGTGGATACGCCGGGACTAGCGGCTCCTACAATGAGCAGTTCTCC. Translating it yields CASSGYAGTSGSYNEQFS.

The V call is TRBV20-1, the J call TRBJ2-7, with 7 bases fitting TRBD2. The CDR3 loop spans 14 amino acids. From germline, CDR1 is DFQATT and CDR2 SNEGSKA (reference sequence). With 3 bases clipped from V and 2 bases from J, the junction kept 7 bases outside the gene matches. The CDR3 coding sequence is TGCAGTGCTAGCCCCAGCGGGGTCACCTACGAGCAGTACTTC. Residues: CSASPSGVTYEQYF.

This clonotype was observed a few times. The CDR3 coding sequence is TGTGCCACCCGGGGGGTGGCCGACGAGCAGTACTTC. This encodes CATRGVADEQYF. The genes are TRBV24-1 and TRBJ2-7; the match to TRBD2 covers 7 bases. From germline, CDR1 is KGHDR and CDR2 SFDVKD. Germline trimming cut 9 bases from V and 5 bases from J; bases unmatched to any gene: 6. This CDR3 has 12 residues.

This clonotype has at least ten counts. The chain joins TRBV28 to TRBJ1-4; 7 nucleotides align to TRBD1. Germline V gene lookup returns CDR1 MDHEN and CDR2 SYDVKM. This CDR3 is built from 14 residues. V was clipped by 5 bases and J by 3 bases; unmatched bases: 3. As DNA, the CDR3 is TGTGCCAGCAGTCCGCAGGGGGCTAATGAAAAACTGTTTTTT. Translated: CASSPQGANEKLFF.

A few counts support this clonotype. The chain combines TRBV20-1 with TRBJ2-7; 9 nucleotides agree with TRBD1. CDR1 is DFQATT, CDR2 SNEGSKA, per germline (reference sequence). The CDR3 covers 15 residues. Trimming removed 4 bases from V and 0 bases from J; junction bases left unmatched: 7. The CDR3 protein is CSAKGWDRDSYEQYF. The CDR3 nucleotides read TGCAGTGCTAAGGGCTGGGACAGGGACTCCTACGAGCAGTACTTC.

There are many counts of this clonotype. In DNA, the CDR3 is TGTGCCAGCAGTTTGTCGGAGACCCAGTACTTC. Its protein is CASSLSETQYF. V is TRBV7-2 and J is TRBJ2-5; D is uncertain. Germline V gene data show CDR1 as SGHTA and CDR2 as FQGNSA. V was clipped by 6 bases and J by 5 bases, with 7 bases between them. The CDR3 extends over 11 amino acids.

The chain employs TRBV30 and TRBJ2-7, with no clear D. Germline CDR1 reads GTSNPN; CDR2 reads SVGIG (reference sequence). CDR3 length equals 11 residues. V dropped 1 base and J dropped 0 bases, with 1 base sitting between them. This CDR3 reads CAWSDSYEQYF. CDR3 nucleotide sequence: TGTGCCTGGAGTGACTCCTACGAGCAGTACTTC.

The chain couples TRBV4-3 to TRBJ2-2, with TRBD1 matching over 8 bases. Germline V CDR1 and CDR2: LGHNA, YSLEER. The CDR3 consists of 14 residues. J lost 4 bases, V lost 9 bases, and 7 bases had no gene match. CDR3 in amino acids: CASRQGTGTGELFF. CDR3 nucleotides: TGCGCCAGTCGACAGGGGACAGGCACCGGGGAGCTGTTTTTT.

The V call is TRBV29-1, the J call TRBJ2-1; no firm D call. Germline V gives CDR1 SQVTM, CDR2 ANQGSEA. Deletions cut 6 bases from V and 7 bases from J, with 13 bases between. The CDR3 extends over 12 amino acids. The CDR3 region is CSVLFRANEQFF. Written as DNA, the CDR3 is TGCAGCGTCCTATTTCGAGCTAATGAGCAGTTCTTC.

This clonotype was observed many times. This chain links TRBV24-1 with TRBJ2-5; D is perhaps TRBD2 (5 bases). Germline V CDR1 and CDR2: KGHDR, SFDVKD. Trimming pared 7 bases from V and 0 bases from J, leaving 5 bases between. The CDR3 loop spans 12 amino acids. The CDR3: CATSGDQETQYF. DNA for the CDR3: TGTGCCACCAGCGGGGACCAAGAGACCCAGTACTTC.

This clonotype was seen ten or more times. The chain combines TRBV12-3 or TRBV12-4 with TRBJ1-2, with 9 bases aligning to TRBD1. The CDR3 loop spans 14 amino acids. V lost 6 bases and J lost 6; bases outside the gene matches: 8. The CDR3 DNA sequence: TGTGCCAGCAGCTCAACACAGGGGGCGGATGGCTACACCTTC. It is translated as CASSSTQGADGYTF.

J is TRBJ2-6 and V is TRBV5-1; 7 bases align to TRBD1. Germline loops: CDR1 SGHRS, CDR2 YFSETQ. V lost 4 bases, J lost 10 bases, and 14 bases stayed unmatched. The length of the CDR3 is 16 residues. The CDR3 DNA reads as TGCGCCAGCAGCATCTTGTGGGGAGACAGGGAAAACGTCCTGACTTTC. It translates to CASSILWGDRENVLTF.

The chain recombines TRBV4-1 with TRBJ2-5; 8 bases fit TRBD2. This CDR3 region has 15 residues. With 6 bases clipped from V and 3 bases from J, the junction kept 9 bases outside the gene matches. Germline V gene data show CDR1 as MGHRA and CDR2 as YSYEKL. Here the CDR3 reads CASRSLLADKETQYF. For the CDR3, the DNA is TGCGCCAGCAGGTCCCTACTAGCGGATAAAGAGACCCAGTACTTC.

This clonotype was seen a handful of times. This sequence joins TRBV5-1 and TRBJ2-2; 9 bases agree with TRBD1. Trimming at V came to 3 bases and at J to 4 bases, leaving 10 bases not matched to a gene. The CDR3 loop spans 17 amino acids. CDR1 is SGHRS and CDR2 is YFSETQ in the germline V gene. DNA for the CDR3: TGCGCCAGCAGCTCGATAACAGGGGGCACGGGCACCGGGGAGCTGTTTTTT. Translated: CASSSITGGTGTGELFF.